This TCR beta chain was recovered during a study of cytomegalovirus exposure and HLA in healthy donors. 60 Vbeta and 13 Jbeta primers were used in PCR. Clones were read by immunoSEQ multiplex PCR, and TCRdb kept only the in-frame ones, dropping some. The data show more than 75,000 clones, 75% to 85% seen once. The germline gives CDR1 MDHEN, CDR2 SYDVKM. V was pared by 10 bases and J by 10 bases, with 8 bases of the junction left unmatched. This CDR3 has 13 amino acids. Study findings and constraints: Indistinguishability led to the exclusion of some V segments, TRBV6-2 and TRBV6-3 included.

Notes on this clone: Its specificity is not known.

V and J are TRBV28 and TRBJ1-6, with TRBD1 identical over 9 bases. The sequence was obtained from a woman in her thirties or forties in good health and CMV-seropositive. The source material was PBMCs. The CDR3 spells CATMTGGGSPLHF. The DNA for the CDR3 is TGTGCCACCATGACAGGGGGAGGGTCACCCCTCCACTTT.